This T cell receptor beta chain was identified during a study of OX40 agonist ivuxolimab in advanced cancers. The study, taken as a whole, reports: Some of the nonresponding patients also showed low levels of normalized T-cell clonal expansion.

Clones were sequenced by immunoSEQ multiplex PCR, and TCRdb holds only the in-frame ones, with some missing. Of around 67,000 clones in the sample, just over 90% were seen once. As regards this clone: Antigen specificity is unknown.

This CDR3 region has 14 residues. V lost 8 bases and J lost 0, with 14 bases in between. In germline, CDR1 is SNHLY, CDR2 FYNNEI. The genes are TRBV2 and TRBJ2-7; perhaps TRBD1 as D (5 bases). Sequencing used CD4+ or CD8+ T cells sorted from blood, obtained in a trial of the OX40 agonist ivuxolimab. This TCR came from an adult with an advanced solid tumor such as melanoma, head and neck, liver or kidney cancer. The CDR3 DNA reads as TGTGCCAGCCGACAGCGAGGATCCTCCTACGAGCAGTACTTC. Its translation: CASRQRGSSYEQYF.